Detailed here is one T cell receptor beta chain. The antigen remains unidentified. The sample originates from a study of T cells after yellow fever vaccination. Study-wide points: CD4 and CD8 compartments shared a small share of clonotypes, likely from convergent recombination. Post-booster reappearance was seen for most primary-vaccination clones (about 96% CD4, 75% to 90% CD8). Weaker overall was a secondary response that nonetheless peaked faster, on day 5 versus 15.

5'RACE template switching added a universal primer site and UMIs to TCR cDNA. Each CDR3 protein is one row after TCRdb ran MiXCR on the 5' RACE reads. In the table there are under 250,000 distinct CDR3 sequences, less than 8.5% of which are singletons. The specimen comprised CD4+ T cells sorted from PBMCs, sampled 15 days after the yellow fever booster vaccination. This receptor was taken from a man younger than 40 who received the YFV17D yellow fever vaccine.

The CDR3 sequence: CASSSSQRERHNEQFF. The CDR3 DNA is TGTGCCAGCAGCTCTTCCCAGCGGGAGAGACACAATGAGCAGTTCTTC. This sequence joins TRBV7-2 and TRBJ2-1; 8 nucleotides match TRBD2. The CDR3 contains 16 residues. Germline CDR1 and CDR2: SGHTA and FQGNSA. Trimming cost V 4 bases and J 5 bases; bases outside gene matches: 10.